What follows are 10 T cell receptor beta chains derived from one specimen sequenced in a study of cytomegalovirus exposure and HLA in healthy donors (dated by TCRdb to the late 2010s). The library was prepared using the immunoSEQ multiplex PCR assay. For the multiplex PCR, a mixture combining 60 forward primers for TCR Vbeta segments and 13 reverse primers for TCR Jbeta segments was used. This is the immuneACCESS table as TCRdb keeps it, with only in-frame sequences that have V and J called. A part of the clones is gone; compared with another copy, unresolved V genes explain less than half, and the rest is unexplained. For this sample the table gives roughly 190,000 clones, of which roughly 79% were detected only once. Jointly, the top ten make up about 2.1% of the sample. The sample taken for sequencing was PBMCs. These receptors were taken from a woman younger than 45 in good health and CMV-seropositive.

CDR3 protein: CASSLVVEVTEAFF. CDR3 nucleotides: TGTGCCAGCAGCTTAGTCGTGGAGGTAACTGAAGCTTTCTTT. This chain connects TRBV7-9 to TRBJ1-1; the D is unclear. This CDR3 comprises 14 residues. From germline, CDR1 is SEHNR and CDR2 FQNEAQ (reference sequence). V lost 1 base, J lost 5 bases, and 11 bases lay in between. The full variable domain, in which reference TRBV7-9 and TRBJ1-1 provide the parts outside the CDR3, is DTGVSQNPRHKITKRGQNVTFRCDPISEHNRLYWYRQTLGQGPEFLTYFQNEAQLEKSRLLSDRFSAERPKGSFSTLEIQRTEQGDSAMYLCASSLVVEVTEAFFGQGTRLTVV.

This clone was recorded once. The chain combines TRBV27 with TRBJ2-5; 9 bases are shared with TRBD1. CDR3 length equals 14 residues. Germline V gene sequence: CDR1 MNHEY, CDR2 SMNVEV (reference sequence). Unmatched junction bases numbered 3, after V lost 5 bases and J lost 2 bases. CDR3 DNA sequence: TGTGCCAGCAGTAAGGACAGGGGACAAGAGACCCAGTACTTC. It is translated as CASSKDRGQETQYF.

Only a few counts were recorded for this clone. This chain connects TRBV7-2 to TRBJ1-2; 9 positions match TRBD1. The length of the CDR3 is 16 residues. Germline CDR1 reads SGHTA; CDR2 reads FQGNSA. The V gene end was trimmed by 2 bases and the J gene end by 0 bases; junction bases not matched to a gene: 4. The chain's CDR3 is CASSLRGTGPNYGYTF. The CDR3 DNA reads TGTGCCAGCAGCTTAAGGGGGACAGGGCCTAACTATGGCTACACCTTC.

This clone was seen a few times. CDR3 nucleotides: TGTGCCATCAGGGACAATTTGAGCTATGGCTACACCTTC. Its translation: CAIRDNLSYGYTF. The chain recombines TRBV10-3 with TRBJ1-2; D might be TRBD1 (5 bases). CDR1 is ENHRY, CDR2 SYGVKD, per germline. V was pared by 6 bases and J by 4 bases, with 12 bases between. The CDR3 contains 13 residues.

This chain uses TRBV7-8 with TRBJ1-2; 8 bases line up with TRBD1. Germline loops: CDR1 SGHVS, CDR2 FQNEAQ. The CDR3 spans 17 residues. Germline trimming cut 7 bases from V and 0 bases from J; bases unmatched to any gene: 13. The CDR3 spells CASTKFPQGAANYGYTF. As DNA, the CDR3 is TGTGCCAGCACCAAATTCCCCCAGGGGGCAGCTAACTATGGCTACACCTTC.

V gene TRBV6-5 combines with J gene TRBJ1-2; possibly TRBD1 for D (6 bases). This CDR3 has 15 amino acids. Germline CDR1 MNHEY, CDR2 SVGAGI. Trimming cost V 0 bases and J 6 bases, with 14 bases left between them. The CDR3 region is CASSYSTFRQDGYTF. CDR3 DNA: TGTGCCAGCAGTTACTCGACCTTTCGACAGGATGGCTACACCTTC.

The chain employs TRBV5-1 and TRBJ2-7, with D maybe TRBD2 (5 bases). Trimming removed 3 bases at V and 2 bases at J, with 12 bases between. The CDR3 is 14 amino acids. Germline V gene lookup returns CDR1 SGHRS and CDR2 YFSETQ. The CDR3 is CASSSGSGAYEQYF. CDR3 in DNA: TGCGCCAGCAGCTCAGGCTCCGGGGCCTACGAGCAGTACTTC.

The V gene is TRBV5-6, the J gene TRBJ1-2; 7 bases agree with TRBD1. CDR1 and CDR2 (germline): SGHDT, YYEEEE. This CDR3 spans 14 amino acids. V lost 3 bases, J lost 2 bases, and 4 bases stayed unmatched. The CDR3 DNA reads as TGTGCCAGCAGCTCTTTGGACAGGAACTATGGCTACACCTTC. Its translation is CASSSLDRNYGYTF.

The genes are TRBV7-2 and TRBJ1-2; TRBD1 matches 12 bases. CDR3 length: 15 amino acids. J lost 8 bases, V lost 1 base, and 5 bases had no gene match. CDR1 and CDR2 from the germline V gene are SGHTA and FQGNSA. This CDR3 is CASSLVGTGGLGYTF. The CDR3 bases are TGTGCCAGCAGCTTAGTCGGGACAGGGGGCTTGGGCTACACCTTC.

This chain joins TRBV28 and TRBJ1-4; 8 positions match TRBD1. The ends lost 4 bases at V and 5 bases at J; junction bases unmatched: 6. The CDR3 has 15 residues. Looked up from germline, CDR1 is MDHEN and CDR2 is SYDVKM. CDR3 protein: CASSSSGQGNEKLFF. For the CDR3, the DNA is TGTGCCAGCAGTTCCTCCGGACAGGGAAATGAAAAACTGTTTTTT.